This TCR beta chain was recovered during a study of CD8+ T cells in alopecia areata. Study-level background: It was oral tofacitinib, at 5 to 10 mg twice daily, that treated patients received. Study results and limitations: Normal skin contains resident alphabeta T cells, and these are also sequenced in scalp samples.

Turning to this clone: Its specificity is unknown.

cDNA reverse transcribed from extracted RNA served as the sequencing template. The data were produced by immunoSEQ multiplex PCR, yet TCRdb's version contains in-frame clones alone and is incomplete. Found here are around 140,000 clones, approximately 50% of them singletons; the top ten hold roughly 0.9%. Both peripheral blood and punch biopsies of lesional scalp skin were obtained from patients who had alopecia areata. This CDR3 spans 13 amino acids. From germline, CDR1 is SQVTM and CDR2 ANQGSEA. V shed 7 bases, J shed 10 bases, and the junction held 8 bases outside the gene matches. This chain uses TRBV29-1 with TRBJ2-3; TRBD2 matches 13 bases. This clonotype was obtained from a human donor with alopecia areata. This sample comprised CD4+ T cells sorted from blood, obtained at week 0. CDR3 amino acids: CSAPETSGRSQYF. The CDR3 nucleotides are TGCAGCGCCCCAGAGACTAGCGGGAGGTCGCAGTATTTT.